Each of the 10 T cell receptor beta chains below was sequenced from the same sample in a study of blood T cell repertoires in COVID-19. This table comes from immunoSEQ multiplex PCR, and its TCRdb copy is limited to in-frame clones, with some not included. The table lists some 150,000 clones, 84% of them singletons. The source material was peripheral blood. These receptors came from a human donor in a cohort sampled during active COVID-19.

The chain joins TRBV19 to TRBJ2-7; TRBD1 matches 11 bases. V gave up 3 bases and J gave up 3 bases; unmatched junction bases: 4. The CDR3 is made up of 15 amino acids. Germline CDR1 reads LNHDA; CDR2 reads SQIVND (reference sequence). The CDR3 DNA is TGTGCCAGTAGTATTGGGACAGGGGGAAACTACGAGCAGTACTTC. This codes for CASSIGTGGNYEQYF. Combining the CDR3 with reference TRBV19 and TRBJ2-7 gives the whole variable domain DGGITQSPKYLFRKEGQNVTLSCEQNLNHDAMYWYRQDPGQGLRLIYYSQIVNDFQKGDIAEGYSVSREKKESFPLTVTSAQKNPTAFYLCASSIGTGGNYEQYFGPGTRLTVT.

The chain recombines TRBV10-3 with TRBJ1-2, with D unresolved. The germline V gene encodes CDR1 ENHRY and CDR2 SYGVKD. V lost 0 bases, J lost 8 bases, and 13 bases lay in between. This CDR3 is built from 14 residues. The DNA for the CDR3 is TGTGCCATCAGTGAGTCATATCGGAGCCACGGCTACACCTTC. It yields the protein CAISESYRSHGYTF.

The V and J genes are TRBV12-5 and TRBJ2-2; a possible D gene is TRBD1 (5 bases). V lost 3 bases and J lost 2, with 19 bases in between. This CDR3 has 18 amino acids. Germline assignment: CDR1 LGHNT and CDR2 FRNRAP. This CDR3 reads CASGLRALGAFNTGELFF. The DNA for the CDR3 is TGTGCTAGTGGTTTAAGGGCTCTAGGGGCCTTCAACACCGGGGAGCTGTTTTTT.

The chain combines TRBV19 with TRBJ1-1, with D perhaps matching TRBD1 (5 bases). Germline CDR1 LNHDA, CDR2 SQIVND (reference sequence). V lost 6 bases and J lost 5, with 16 bases in between. The CDR3 is 14 amino acids. The CDR3 loop reads CASSQTGGSTEAFF. CDR3 DNA sequence: TGTGCCAGTAGCCAGACGGGGGGGAGTACTGAAGCTTTCTTT.

The chain employs TRBV20-1 and TRBJ1-2; D is undetermined. The CDR3 consists of 15 residues. The ends were cut back, 3 bases at V and 4 bases at J, with 18 bases in the middle. In germline, CDR1 is DFQATT, CDR2 SNEGSKA (reference sequence). This CDR3 is CSASYSGGIGYGYTF. The CDR3 DNA reads as TGCAGTGCTAGTTATTCGGGAGGGATCGGCTATGGCTACACCTTC.

V gene TRBV18 combines with J gene TRBJ1-4; D remains ambiguous. The ends were cut back, 5 bases at V and 1 base at J, with 11 bases in the middle. This CDR3 has 15 residues. CDR1 is KGHSH and CDR2 is LQKENI in the germline V gene. The DNA of the CDR3 is TGTGCCAGCTCATCCTCCGGCGGAACTAATGAAAAACTGTTTTTT. It codes for CASSSSGGTNEKLFF.

The chain employs TRBV11-3 and TRBJ2-5; possible D gene TRBD2, 5 bases. V lost 4 bases and J lost 5, with 17 bases in between. The germline gives CDR1 SGHNT, CDR2 YENEEA. The CDR3 has 15 residues. The CDR3 nucleotides are TGTGCCAGCAGCTCGACGGGCCTTCCGGGGGAGACCCAGTACTTC. Translating it yields CASSSTGLPGETQYF. Based on the CDR3 plus reference TRBV11-3 and TRBJ2-5, the full variable domain is EAGVVQSPRYKIIEKKQPVAFWCNPISGHNTLYWYLQNLGQGPELLIRYENEEAVDDSQLPKDRFSAERLKGVDSTLKIQPAELGDSAVYLCASSSTGLPGETQYFGPGTRLLVL.

This clone was recorded once. The chain is built from TRBV7-3 and TRBJ1-3; D call uncertain. CDR1 is SGHTA and CDR2 is FQGTGA in the germline V gene. The V gene lost 5 bases and the J gene lost 1 base, with 6 bases spanning the gap. The CDR3 loop spans 13 amino acids. Here the CDR3 reads CASSPTSGNTIYF. The CDR3 nucleotides are TGTGCCAGCAGCCCGACTTCTGGAAACACCATATATTTT.

The chain's CDR3 is CASSSGPGLRGYTF. DNA for the CDR3: TGTGCCAGCTCATCCGGTCCGGGTTTGAGAGGCTACACCTTC. J is TRBJ1-2 and V is TRBV18; D is unclear. V was pared by 5 bases and J by 8 bases, with 18 bases between. Per the germline V gene, CDR1 is KGHSH and CDR2 is LQKENI. This CDR3 is built from 14 residues.

The chain carries TRBV18 and TRBJ2-7; 10 bases match TRBD2. V lost 4 bases, J lost 6 bases, and 9 bases stayed unmatched. Germline V CDR1 and CDR2: KGHSH, LQKENI. The CDR3 has 15 residues. DNA for the CDR3: TGTGCCAGCTCACTGGGGCTAGCGGGAGTACTCGAGCAGTACGTC. Protein product: CASSLGLAGVLEQYV.